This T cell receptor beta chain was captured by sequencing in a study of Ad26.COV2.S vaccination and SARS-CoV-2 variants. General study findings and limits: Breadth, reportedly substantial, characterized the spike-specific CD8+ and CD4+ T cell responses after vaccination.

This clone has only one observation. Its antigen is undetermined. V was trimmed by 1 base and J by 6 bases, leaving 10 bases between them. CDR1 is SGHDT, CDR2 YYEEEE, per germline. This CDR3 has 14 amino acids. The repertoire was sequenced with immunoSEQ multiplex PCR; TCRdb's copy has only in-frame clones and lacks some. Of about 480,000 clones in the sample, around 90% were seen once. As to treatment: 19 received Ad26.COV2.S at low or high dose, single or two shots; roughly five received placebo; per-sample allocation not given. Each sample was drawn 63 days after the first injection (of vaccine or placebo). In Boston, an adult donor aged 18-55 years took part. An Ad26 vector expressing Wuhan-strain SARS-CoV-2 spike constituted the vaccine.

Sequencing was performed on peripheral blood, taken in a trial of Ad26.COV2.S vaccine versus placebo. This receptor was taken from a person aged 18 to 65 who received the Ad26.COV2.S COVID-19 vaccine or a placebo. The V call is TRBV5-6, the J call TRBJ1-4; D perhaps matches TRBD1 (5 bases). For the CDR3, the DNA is TGTGCCAGCAGCTTGTATAGGGGAGATGAAAAACTGTTTTTT. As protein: CASSLYRGDEKLFF.